This T cell receptor beta chain is drawn from a study of T cell responses to AZD1222 COVID-19 vaccine. Study results and caveats: Baseline serology detected seropositivity in only 6 or 7 AZD1222 recipients. Nearly half of spike-specific TCRs reportedly target variant regions that are unmutated in the B.1.351 and B.1.1.7 variants. Repertoires were obtained solely post-peak T cell response.

Between the trimmed V and J ends, which lost 0 bases and 5 bases, there was a span of 20 bases. The CDR3 has 16 amino acids. CDR1 GTSNPN and CDR2 SVGIG come from the germline V gene (reference sequence). Generated by immunoSEQ multiplex PCR, the TCRdb table keeps only in-frame clones and is missing some. The sample shows 60,000 to 90,000 clones, about 80% of them seen only once. On this clone itself: Its antigen remains unidentified.

V is TRBV30 and J is TRBJ2-7; either TRBD1 or TRBD2 may fit D (5 bases each). This sequence was found in an adult who received the MenACWY meningococcal vaccine as a control. The sample in question was peripheral blood, obtained 28 days after the second dose of the MenACWY control vaccine. The CDR3 is CAWSVLGKGDRDEQYF. DNA for the CDR3: TGTGCCTGGAGTGTACTGGGGAAAGGGGACCGAGACGAGCAGTACTTC. Variable domain in full (rest from reference TRBV30 and TRBJ2-7): SQTIHQWPATLVQPVGSPLSLECTVEGTSNPNLYWYRQAAGRGLQLLFYSVGIGQISSEVPQNLSASRPQDRQFILSSKKLLLSDSGFYLCAWSVLGKGDRDEQYFGPGTRLTVT.